This T cell receptor (beta chain) was sequenced in a study of blood T cell repertoires in COVID-19. Assay used: immunoSEQ multiplex PCR; TCRdb lists only in-frame clones, some missing. Among about 80,000 clones, 80% to 85% were seen once, and the ten largest hold approximately 33%. V shed 7 bases and J shed 0 bases, with 13 bases lying between them. The CDR3 is 15 amino acids. CDR1 SGHRS and CDR2 YFSETQ come from the germline V gene. This chain joins TRBV5-1 and TRBJ1-4; possible D gene TRBD1, 6 bases. This receptor was identified in a woman aged 70-85 years with acute or convalescent COVID-19. What was sequenced was peripheral blood. Here the CDR3 reads CASGTGRATNEKLFF. The DNA for the CDR3 is TGCGCCAGCGGCACAGGGAGGGCAACTAATGAAAAACTGTTTTTT.